These 9 T cell receptor beta chains came from one sample sequenced in a study of blood T cell repertoires in COVID-19 (dated by TCRdb to the early 2020s). The library was generated by the immunoSEQ multiplex PCR assay. In its TCRdb copy, this immuneACCESS table keeps in-frame sequences only and misses some clones. Where compared with another copy, unresolved V genes explain less than half of these, and the others have no known cause. For this sample there are more than 100,000 clones; 70% to 85% appear just once. The ten most abundant clones make up 0.86% of the sample. Input material: peripheral blood. These receptors all come from a human donor with acute or convalescent COVID-19. The donor label of this sample is uncertain.

J is TRBJ1-2 and V is TRBV5-3; D uncertain. TRBV5-3 is identified as an open reading frame with a role that is uncertain. Trimming removed 0 bases from V and 4 bases from J, with 19 bases in between. The CDR3 runs 17 residues. The DNA for the CDR3 is TGTGCCAGAAGCTTGGTTGGTACGGCCCTAGGTGGCTATGGCTACACCTTC. Translation gives CARSLVGTALGGYGYTF.

The chain employs TRBV5-1 and TRBJ2-1, with TRBD2 identical over 7 bases. The J segment lost 5 bases and the V segment lost 7 bases, leaving 9 bases of the junction unmatched. The CDR3 length is 14 residues. Germline V CDR1 and CDR2: SGHRS, YFSETQ. The chain's CDR3 is CASRVASGNNEQFF. The CDR3, as DNA: TGCGCCAGCCGGGTGGCTAGCGGTAACAATGAGCAGTTCTTC.

The DNA of the CDR3 is TGTGCCAGCAGCTCGGTATCGTACCTCAGGGTTTCTGGAAACACCATATATTTT. It encodes CASSSVSYLRVSGNTIYF. The rearrangement uses TRBV5-6 and TRBJ1-3; a possible D gene is TRBD1 (5 bases). V dropped 3 bases and J dropped 1 base, with 20 bases sitting between them. Germline V lookup: CDR1 SGHDT, CDR2 YYEEEE. This CDR3 comprises 18 residues.

V gene TRBV11-2 combines with J gene TRBJ2-2, with 7 bases matching TRBD2. Germline V CDR1 and CDR2: SGHAT, FQNNGV. This CDR3 is 14 amino acids long. Trimming at V came to 2 bases and at J to 7 bases, leaving 4 bases not matched to a gene. In DNA, the CDR3 is TGTGCCAGCAGCTTAAGCGGGGTGGGCGGGGAGCTGTTTTTT. Translating gives CASSLSGVGGELFF.

The chain couples TRBV9 to TRBJ2-7; 9 bases match TRBD1. V lost 4 bases to trimming and J lost 6 bases; unmatched junction nucleotides: 5. The CDR3 consists of 13 residues. From germline, CDR1 is SGDLS and CDR2 YYNGEE. This chain's CDR3 is CASSKQGASEQYV. The CDR3 DNA sequence: TGTGCCAGCAGCAAACAGGGGGCCAGCGAGCAGTACGTC.

Turning to this clone: One junction end does not reproduce the germline sequence, and a read error may be involved. The chain has TRBV2 and TRBJ2-1, with D perhaps TRBD1 (5 bases). The CDR3 has 11 residues. The V gene's germline CDR1 is SNHLY and CDR2 FYNNEI. CDR3 DNA sequence: TGTGCCAGCAGTGAAGGACAGTTAGGAGTCTTC. Translated, it gives CASSEGQLGVF.

The rearrangement joins TRBV5-4 to TRBJ2-5, with TRBD1 matching over 7 bases. Unmatched junction bases numbered 3, after V lost 0 bases and J lost 4 bases. Germline V CDR1 and CDR2: SGHNT, YYREEE (reference sequence). The CDR3 runs to 14 residues. CDR3 sequence: CASSLGQGLETQYF. The DNA for the CDR3 is TGTGCCAGCAGCTTGGGACAGGGCCTAGAGACCCAGTACTTC.

This clone was picked up one time. The chain recombines TRBV5-4 with TRBJ2-7; maybe TRBD1 (5 bases). CDR3 length: 14 amino acids. The germline V gene encodes CDR1 SGHNT and CDR2 YYREEE (reference sequence). The V and J ends lost 0 bases and 5 bases respectively, with 12 bases between them. In DNA, the CDR3 is TGTGCCAGCAGCTTGGACCAGGGCGCCCACGAGCAGTACTTC. Translating gives CASSLDQGAHEQYF.

V is TRBV28 and J is TRBJ2-7; the match to TRBD2 covers 7 bases. The CDR3 extends over 11 amino acids. V shed 8 bases, J shed 5 bases, and the junction held 3 bases outside the gene matches. The germline CDR1 and CDR2 sequences are MDHEN and SYDVKM. CDR3 residues: CASGLGDEQYF. CDR3 DNA: TGTGCCAGCGGACTAGGTGACGAGCAGTACTTC.